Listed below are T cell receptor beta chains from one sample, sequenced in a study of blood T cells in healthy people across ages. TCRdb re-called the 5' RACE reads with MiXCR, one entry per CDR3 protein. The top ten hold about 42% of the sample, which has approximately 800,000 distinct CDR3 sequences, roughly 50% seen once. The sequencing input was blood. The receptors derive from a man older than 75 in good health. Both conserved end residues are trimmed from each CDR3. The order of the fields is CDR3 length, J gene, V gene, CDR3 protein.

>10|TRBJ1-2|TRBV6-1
ASSESAYGYT
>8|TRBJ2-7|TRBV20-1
SGRAHEQY
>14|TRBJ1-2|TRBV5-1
ASSKDRARGNYGYT
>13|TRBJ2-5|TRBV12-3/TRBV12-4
ASSQPSTGKETQY
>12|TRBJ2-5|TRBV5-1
ASSVPSAEETQY
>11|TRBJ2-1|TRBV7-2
ASSYRPVNEQF
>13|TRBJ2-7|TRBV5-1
ASSPRTSSSYEQY
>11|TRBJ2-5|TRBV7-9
ASSLGSSETQY
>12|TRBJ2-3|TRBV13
ASSPQTSWDTQY
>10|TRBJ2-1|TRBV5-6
ASSWTGSEQF
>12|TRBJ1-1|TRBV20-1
SAALGVANTEAF
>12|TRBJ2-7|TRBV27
ASNPPGGPYEQY
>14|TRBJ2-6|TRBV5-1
ASSDRTGTGANVLT
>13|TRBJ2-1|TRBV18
ASSPPSGSPNEQF
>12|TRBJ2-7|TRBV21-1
ASSTLQGSYEQY
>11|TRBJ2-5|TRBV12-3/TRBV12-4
ASSVAGRETQY
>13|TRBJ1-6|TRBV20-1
SAREVGLGDSPLH
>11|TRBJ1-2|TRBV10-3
AITTGGPSGYT
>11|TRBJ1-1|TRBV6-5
ASSPTPDRKGF
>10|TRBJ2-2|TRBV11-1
ASSLPTGELF
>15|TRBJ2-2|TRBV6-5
ASSFSRLAGVTGELF
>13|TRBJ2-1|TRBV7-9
ASSLALGENNEQF
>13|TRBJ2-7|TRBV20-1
SARGGLAGGYEQY
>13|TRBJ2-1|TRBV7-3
ASSLGGPRGNEQF
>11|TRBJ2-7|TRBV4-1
ASSQLAGSEQY
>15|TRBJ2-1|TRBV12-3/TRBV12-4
ASSRRTSGRESNEQF
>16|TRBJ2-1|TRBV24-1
ATSESTRREGPYNEQF
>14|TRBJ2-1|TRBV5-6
ASSYPSGQGGLEQF
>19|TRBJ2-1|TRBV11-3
ASSSRDHTGSDTGTPNEQF
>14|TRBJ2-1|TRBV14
ASSVRLGQTGNEQF
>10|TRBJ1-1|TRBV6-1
ASRWRNTEAF